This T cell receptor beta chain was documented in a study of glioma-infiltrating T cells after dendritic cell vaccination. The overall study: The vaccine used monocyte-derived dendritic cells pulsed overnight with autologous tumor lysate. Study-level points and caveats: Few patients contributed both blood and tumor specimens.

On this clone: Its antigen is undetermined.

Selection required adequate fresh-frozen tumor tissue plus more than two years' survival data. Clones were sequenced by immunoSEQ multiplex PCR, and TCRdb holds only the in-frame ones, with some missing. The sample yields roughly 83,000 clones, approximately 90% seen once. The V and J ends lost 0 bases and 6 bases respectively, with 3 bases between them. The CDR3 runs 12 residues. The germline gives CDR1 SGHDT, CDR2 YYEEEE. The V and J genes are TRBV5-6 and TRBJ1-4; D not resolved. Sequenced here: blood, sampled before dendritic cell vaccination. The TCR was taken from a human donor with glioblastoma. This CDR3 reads CASSLADEKLFF. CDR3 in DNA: TGTGCCAGCAGCTTGGCCGATGAAAAACTGTTTTTT. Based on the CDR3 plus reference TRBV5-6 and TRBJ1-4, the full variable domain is DAGVTQSPTHLIKTRGQQVTLRCSPKSGHDTVSWYQQALGQGPQFIFQYYEEEERQRGNFPDRFSGHQFPNYSSELNVNALLLGDSALYLCASSLADEKLFFGSGTQLSVL.